This TCR beta chain was profiled in a study of cytomegalovirus exposure and HLA in healthy donors. This PCR relied on a set of 60 Vbeta primers and 13 Jbeta primers. Only in-frame clones appear in the TCRdb table, and some are missing; sequencing was by immunoSEQ multiplex PCR. The sample includes 250,000 to 350,000 clones, more than 80% of them seen just once. Germline V lookup: CDR1 SGHTA, CDR2 FQGTGA. The CDR3 is made up of 15 amino acids. V was clipped by 5 bases and J by 0 bases; unmatched bases: 3. Material for sequencing was PBMCs. The TCR sequence derives from a man aged 40-49 years in good health and CMV-seropositive. The chain has TRBV7-3 and TRBJ2-1; 8 bases match TRBD2. The CDR3 spells CASSISGSSYNEQFF. The CDR3 DNA reads TGTGCCAGCAGCATAAGCGGGAGCTCCTACAATGAGCAGTTCTTC. Combining the CDR3 with reference TRBV7-3 and TRBJ2-1 gives the whole variable domain GAGVSQTPSNKVTEKGKYVELRCDPISGHTALYWYRQSLGQGPEFLIYFQGTGAADDSGLPNDRFFAVRPEGSVSTLKIQRTERGDSAVYLCASSISGSSYNEQFFGPGTRLTVL.